A single sample is the source of the 10 T cell receptor beta chains below, sequenced in a study of identical twins (dated by TCRdb to 2016 to 2017). Library construction relied on 5' RACE. The instrument was an Illumina HiSeq 2000. TCRdb applied fastp at Q25 and MiXCR to the public reads, then kept only in-frame beta chains. Rows are combined by CDR3 protein, so each entry shows the most common genes and DNA. The sample profile shows some 590,000 distinct CDR3 sequences; more than 9% of them were found once. Clones ranked in the top ten supply approximately 3% of the sample. Separately, the same data were catalogued under a study of yellow fever vaccine responses in identical twins.

The source material was PBMCs. These receptor sequences come from a woman under 30 in good health.

Note on this clonotype: Just one base apart from a much larger clone, this may be a read error. V usage is TRBV4-3 and J usage is TRBJ2-7; TRBD2 might be the D (5 bases). Germline V gives CDR1 LGHNA, CDR2 YSLEER. This CDR3 has 15 residues. The CDR3 sequence is CASSQDRTGNYELYF. CDR3 bases: TGCGCCAGCAGCCAAGATCGGACGGGAAACTACGAGCTGTACTTC.

This sequence joins TRBV10-3 and TRBJ1-5; 7 bases align to TRBD1. V was pared by 3 bases and J by 3 bases, with 5 bases of the junction left unmatched. This CDR3 has 15 amino acids. The germline V gene encodes CDR1 ENHRY and CDR2 SYGVKD. The DNA of the CDR3 is TGTGCCATCAGTGACGAGGGGGCAGACAATCAGCCCCAGCATTTT. Its protein product is CAISDEGADNQPQHF.

This clonotype appeared a few times. As DNA, the CDR3 is TGTGCCAGCAGCCACCAGACTAGCGGGAGCGTTGGTGAGCAGTTCTTC. Its protein product is CASSHQTSGSVGEQFF. This sequence joins TRBV4-2 and TRBJ2-1, with 12 bases aligning to TRBD2. Germline CDR1 LGHNA, CDR2 YNFKEQ. The CDR3 is made up of 16 amino acids. Losses at the gene ends were 3 bases for V and 9 bases for J; bases not matched to a gene: 9.

This clonotype showed up just a few times. V is TRBV28 and J is TRBJ1-5, with D hard to call. V lost 9 bases to trimming and J lost 2 bases, with 2 bases between them. From germline, CDR1 is MDHEN and CDR2 SYDVKM. This CDR3 comprises 10 residues. CDR3 sequence: CASGNQPQHF. DNA of the CDR3: TGTGCCAGTGGCAATCAGCCCCAGCATTTT. The variable domain in full, with the rest retrieved from reference TRBV28 and TRBJ1-5, is DVKVTQSSRYLVKRTGEKVFLECVQDMDHENMFWYRQDPGLGLRLIYFSYDVKMKEKGDIPEGYSVSREKKERFSLILESASTNQTSMYLCASGNQPQHFGDGTRLSIL.

The V call is TRBV6-2 or TRBV6-3, the J call TRBJ2-4; D is unclear. This CDR3 comprises 15 residues. V lost 6 bases to trimming and J lost 0 bases, with 12 bases between them. The germline V gene has CDR1 MNHEY and CDR2 SVGEGT. The CDR3 protein is CASRPHLLAKNIQYF. The CDR3 DNA reads as TGTGCCAGCAGGCCCCACTTACTAGCCAAAAACATTCAGTACTTC.

The chain links TRBV19 to TRBJ2-2; tentative D call: TRBD2 (5 bases). Trimming took off 1 base at V and 5 bases at J, with 17 bases between the two ends. CDR1 is LNHDA, CDR2 SQIVND, per germline (reference sequence). CDR3 length equals 17 residues. CDR3 nucleotides: TGTGCCAGTAGTATAGCGCAGTCGGGATTCAAAACCGGGGAGCTGTTTTTT. Translating it yields CASSIAQSGFKTGELFF. Looking up the rest from reference TRBV19 and TRBJ2-2 gives the full variable domain: DGGITQSPKYLFRKEGQNVTLSCEQNLNHDAMYWYRQDPGQGLRLIYYSQIVNDFQKGDIAEGYSVSREKKESFPLTVTSAQKNPTAFYLCASSIAQSGFKTGELFFGEGSRLTVL.

This clonotype turned up a few times. This sequence joins TRBV7-2 and TRBJ2-4; tentatively, D is TRBD1 (5 bases). CDR3 length equals 14 residues. The ends were cut back, 0 bases at V and 5 bases at J, with 8 bases in the middle. The germline V gene encodes CDR1 SGHTA and CDR2 FQGNSA. CDR3 sequence: CASSLAPRENIQYF. CDR3 nucleotide sequence: TGTGCCAGCAGCTTAGCGCCCAGGGAAAACATTCAGTACTTC.

This clonotype was found a few times. V and J are TRBV4-3 and TRBJ2-7; D remains ambiguous. The germline V and J ends were trimmed by 0 bases and 4 bases, with 13 bases remaining between them. CDR1 LGHNA and CDR2 YSLEER come from the germline V gene. The CDR3 spans 15 residues. CDR3 coding DNA: TGCGCCAGCAGCCAAGATTGGTCCACCCGTTACGAGCAGTACTTC. Protein sequence: CASSQDWSTRYEQYF.

The gene calls are TRBV27 and TRBJ2-7, with unresolved D. The CDR3 contains 19 residues. Per the germline V gene, CDR1 is MNHEY and CDR2 is SMNVEV (reference sequence). The germline V and J ends were trimmed by 5 bases and 0 bases, with 26 bases remaining between them. CDR3 sequence (DNA): TGTGCCAGCAGTCTCGAAGGACGCTTCATTTCATTCGGCTCCTACGAGCAGTACTTC. Amino acid sequence: CASSLEGRFISFGSYEQYF.

Only a few counts were recorded for this clonotype. The chain is built from TRBV5-5 and TRBJ2-7, with D possibly TRBD1 on 6 matching bases. Trimming left V 3 bases short and J 5 bases short, with 18 bases between. The CDR3 extends over 15 amino acids. Germline V lookup: CDR1 SGHKS, CDR2 YYEKEE (reference sequence). The DNA for the CDR3 is TGTGCCAGCAGCTCAATACAGGGATTCGGTAACGAGCAGTACTTC. Translated, it gives CASSSIQGFGNEQYF.